This T cell receptor beta chain was identified in a study of long-term antiretroviral therapy in people with HIV. In the study overall: The oldest specimens predate the 2015 immediate-ART recommendation by about a decade.

Researchers report immunoSEQ v3.0 was run at survey level. The data were produced by immunoSEQ multiplex PCR, yet TCRdb's version contains in-frame clones alone and is incomplete. Among 15,000 to 20,000 clones, 85% to 95% were seen once, and the ten largest hold 1.4%. General study findings and limits: Collection spanned 2004 to 2017; ART regimens may be less effective than current ones.

This clone came up once. Its matching antigen is unknown. There was at least one pre-ART PBMC sample for each donor, plus at least two post-ART PBMC samples. The samples, holding about 0.95-10 million cryopreserved PBMC, were thawed before DNA extraction was carried out. The CDR3 is made up of 12 amino acids. Deletions cut 5 bases from V and 6 bases from J, with 8 bases between. Germline V lookup: CDR1 SEHNR, CDR2 FQNEAQ (reference sequence). V and J are TRBV7-9 and TRBJ1-5; D not certain. This receptor was obtained from a man younger than 40 with HIV. The specimen was unsorted PBMCs, collected less than 12 years after starting antiretroviral therapy. The CDR3 DNA reads TGTGCCAGCAGCGCCGGTGGTCAGCCCCAGCATTTT. This gives the protein CASSAGGQPQHF.